Given below is one TCR beta chain in context. It has no known antigen specificity. Base qualities are missing; no much larger clone stands one base away. The data belong to a study of T-cell memory formation after mild COVID-19 (dated by TCRdb to the early 2020s). With respect to the entire study: TCR sequence clusters from the two donors were largely donor specific. In a couple of donors, T-cell clones that expanded and contracted after mild COVID-19 were tracked by sequencing TCRalpha and TCRbeta repertoires over time. The cohort comprised two young, previously healthy adult volunteers, one female and one male. Here is what the overall study found, with its caveats: Whether the second-wave clones peaking on day 37 were SARS-CoV-2 specific was not confirmed. The study included only a couple of mild cases, and larger cohorts that include severe cases with pre-infection samples were judged to be necessary. Contracting CD4+ clones turned up mainly in the CM and EM memory subsets, whereas EMRA was where CD8+ clones were enriched. Some responding clones were detected in pre-infection memory, which suggested that pre-existing cross-reactive memory T cells had joined the SARS-CoV-2 response. From day 15 to 85, contracting clones showed balanced CD4/CD8 phenotypes, whereas a second wave of clones that expanded from day 15 to 37 leaned towards CD4+.

PBMCs were isolated by Ficoll-Paque density gradient centrifugation. Sequences LGHNA (CDR1) and YSLEER (CDR2) are obtained from the germline V gene. Unmatched junction bases come to 10, with V trimmed by 0 bases and J by 5 bases. Including the terminal cysteine and phenylalanine, the CDR3 comprises 17 residues. The entry retains the CDR3 DNA only, 51 bases that are in frame from base 1. The sequencing machine was an Illumina NovaSeq 6000. Using 5'RACE with constant-segment primers, TCRalpha and TCRbeta cDNA libraries were constructed, with sample barcodes and unique molecular identifiers added in the process. RNA was extracted from every sample with Trizol reagent. Amplification of the libraries took two PCR steps, and the second step added a second sample barcode plus Illumina TruSeq adapters. The libraries were sequenced on an Illumina NovaSeq using 2 x 150 bp paired-end reads. The original methods were these. The reads were demultiplexed and collapsed into UMI-guided consensus sequences using migec v1.2.7. Using mixcr v2.1.11, UMI consensuses were aligned to TRA and TRB V and J templates and then assembled into clonotypes. A clonotype was counted as expanded or contracted only when both edgeR and NoisET called the clonotype significant, with the noise models trained on biological replicates. For edgeR calls, the cutoffs were a false discovery rate-adjusted p below 0.01 and a log2 fold-change threshold of 1. PCA with hierarchical clustering of max-normalized trajectories of the 1000 most abundant clonotypes was used as exploratory dynamics analysis. Each responding clone was given a CD4 or CD8 phenotype based on the CD4+ and CD8+ repertoires, which had been sequenced separately. Clones were called with MiXCR by TCRdb after fastp trimmed the public reads at Q25, and only in-frame beta chains were retained. Rows are combined by CDR3 protein, so each entry shows the most common genes and DNA. These V and J calls rely on TCRdb rather than the paper's analysis. This sample has hundreds of thousands of distinct CDR3 sequences in its table, and nearly 25% of those were observed once. The ten largest clones capture roughly an eighth of the sample.

The TCR sequence derives from an adult woman who had mild COVID-19 (a few samples of this study predate the infection). The sample titles of this study are shuffled in the database, so cell type and time point are left out; the donor was told from shared clones. The sequenced sample was PBMCs or a T cell subset sorted from them (not recorded which). The V and J genes are TRBV4-3 and TRBJ2-1; TRBD2 agrees with 7 junctional bases. The CDR3: CASSQEGIAGDNNEQFF. The sequenced DNA is TGCGCCAGCAGCCAAGAGGGGATAGCGGGTGACAACAATGAGCAGTTCTTC.